Presented here are 30 T cell receptor beta chains from one specimen sequenced in a study of chemoradiotherapy in HPV16-positive cancers. TCRdb's copy holds only in-frame clones and misses some; the assay was immunoSEQ multiplex PCR. The sample records roughly 20,000 clones, 84% being singletons. Specimen: blood, collected from a patient who underwent chemoradiotherapy. Receptors originate from a human donor with HPV-associated anogenital cancer.

This clone came up once. This rearrangement joins TRBV7-8 to TRBJ2-6, with a weak D call TRBD1 (6 bases). The CDR3 is 15 amino acids. The ends were cut back, 4 bases at V and 2 bases at J, with 9 bases in the middle. Germline V gene data show CDR1 as SGHVS and CDR2 as FQNEAQ. The CDR3 region is CASSSDRTGANVLTF. CDR3 coding DNA: TGTGCCAGCAGCTCCGACAGGACTGGGGCCAACGTCCTGACTTTC.

The chain has TRBV5-1 and TRBJ1-5, with D possibly TRBD1 on 6 matching bases. This CDR3 comprises 14 residues. Trimming pared 4 bases from V and 7 bases from J, leaving 15 bases between. Per germline, CDR1 SGHRS and CDR2 YFSETQ. This chain's CDR3 is CASSPDSPEQPQHF. For the CDR3, the DNA is TGCGCCAGCAGCCCGGACAGCCCCGAGCAGCCCCAGCATTTT.

This clone has only one observation. The J gene is TRBJ2-3, the V gene TRBV4-2; TRBD2 agrees at 9 bases. The CDR3 sequence is 14 residues long. The germline V gene has CDR1 LGHNA and CDR2 YNFKEQ. The V segment lost 4 bases and the J segment 4 bases; nucleotides outside the gene matches: 3. DNA of the CDR3: TGTGCCAGCAGCCCCGGACTAGCGTCAGATACGCAGTATTTT. Its protein is CASSPGLASDTQYF.

The table lists this clone with a count of one. This chain links TRBV7-8 with TRBJ1-1, with TRBD1 matching 7 bases. V was pared by 5 bases and J by 7 bases, with 7 bases of the junction left unmatched. The CDR3 is 13 residues long. Germline assignment: CDR1 SGHVS and CDR2 FQNEAQ. The CDR3 nucleotides read TGTGCCAGCAGCCCGACAGGGCAGGGTGAAGCTTTCTTT. Translating gives CASSPTGQGEAFF.

This rearrangement joins TRBV2 to TRBJ2-7, with unresolved D. This CDR3 has 14 residues. Germline V gene data show CDR1 as SNHLY and CDR2 as FYNNEI. V was pared by 9 bases and J by 0 bases, with 15 bases between. The CDR3 coding sequence is TGTGCCAGTAGGATAGAGGCCCGCTCCTACGAGCAGTACTTC. Translation gives CASRIEARSYEQYF.

This clone was picked up a small number of times. This chain joins TRBV23-1 and TRBJ1-6, with D possibly TRBD1 on 6 matching bases. TRBV23-1 is designated an ORF whose function remains uncertain. Between the trimmed V and J ends, which lost 2 bases and 0 bases, there was a span of 29 bases. This CDR3 comprises 23 residues. Here the CDR3 reads CASSQAATGHFRVRVSYNSPLHF. CDR3 sequence (DNA): TGCGCCAGCAGTCAAGCGGCCACAGGGCATTTCAGGGTGAGGGTCTCCTATAATTCACCCCTCCACTTT.

This clone was seen a handful of times. This chain uses TRBV6-6 with TRBJ1-1; D is perhaps TRBD1 (5 bases). This CDR3 has 15 residues. V was clipped by 7 bases and J by 1 base, with 16 bases between them. Germline lookup yields CDR1 MNHNY and CDR2 SVGAGI (reference sequence). CDR3 sequence (DNA): TGTGCCAGCAAACCAACCACTACAGGGAACACTGAAGCTTTCTTT. Translation gives CASKPTTTGNTEAFF.

The chain joins TRBV27 to TRBJ1-6; 7 bases agree with TRBD1. The CDR3 sequence is 16 residues long. CDR1 is MNHEY and CDR2 is SMNVEV in the germline V gene (reference sequence). With V trimmed by 7 bases and J by 3 bases, 9 bases remained unmatched. DNA for the CDR3: TGTGCCAGCAAACCCGTACAGGGGAACTATAATTCACCCCTCCACTTT. This translates into CASKPVQGNYNSPLHF.

The genes are TRBV5-1 and TRBJ2-2; unclear D gene. V was shortened by 0 bases and J by 0 bases, with 6 bases between the two germline ends. CDR1 SGHRS and CDR2 YFSETQ come from the germline V gene. The CDR3 runs to 15 residues. CDR3: CASSLEQPNTGELFF. The CDR3 coding sequence is TGCGCCAGCAGCTTGGAACAGCCGAACACCGGGGAGCTGTTTTTT.

The chain employs TRBV19 and TRBJ2-3; 11 positions agree with TRBD2. CDR3 length: 15 amino acids. Trimming removed 3 bases from V and 4 bases from J; junction bases left unmatched: 3. From germline, CDR1 is LNHDA and CDR2 SQIVND (reference sequence). Here the CDR3 reads CASSIHSGGADTQYF. As DNA, the CDR3 is TGTGCCAGTAGTATTCATAGCGGGGGGGCAGATACGCAGTATTTT. The full variable domain, rest sourced from reference TRBV19 and TRBJ2-3, is DGGITQSPKYLFRKEGQNVTLSCEQNLNHDAMYWYRQDPGQGLRLIYYSQIVNDFQKGDIAEGYSVSREKKESFPLTVTSAQKNPTAFYLCASSIHSGGADTQYFGPGTRLTVL.

The chain carries TRBV10-3 and TRBJ1-6, with 9 bases lining up with TRBD1. The CDR3 runs to 13 residues. Germline V gene lookup returns CDR1 ENHRY and CDR2 SYGVKD. After removal of 11 bases from V and 8 bases from J, the junction contained 7 bases not matched to a gene. CDR3 nucleotide sequence: TGTGCCTCCTCCGGGGACAGGGATTCACCCCTCCACTTT. Translation: CASSGDRDSPLHF.

The chain couples TRBV29-1 to TRBJ1-1; 8 nucleotides align to TRBD1. V lost 2 bases and J lost 4; bases outside the gene matches: 6. The germline V gene has CDR1 SQVTM and CDR2 ANQGSEA. This CDR3 has 14 amino acids. CDR3 DNA sequence: TGCAGCGTTGAAAGTCAGGGGGCAGGCACTGAAGCTTTCTTT. It yields the protein CSVESQGAGTEAFF. Variable domain in full (rest from reference TRBV29-1 and TRBJ1-1): SAVISQKPSRDICQRGTSLTIQCQVDSQVTMMFWYRQQPGQSLTLIATANQGSEATYESGFVIDKFPISRPNLTFSTLTVSNMSPEDSSIYLCSVESQGAGTEAFFGQGTRLTVV.

This sequence joins TRBV9 and TRBJ2-3; D not resolved. V lost 0 bases and J 2 bases, leaving 13 bases between the germline ends. This CDR3 contains 16 residues. CDR1 and CDR2 from the germline V gene are SGDLS and YYNGEE. CDR3 sequence: CASSVGLTSATDTQYF. DNA of the CDR3: TGTGCCAGCAGCGTAGGGCTGACGAGTGCCACAGATACGCAGTATTTT.

The chain uses TRBV10-1 and TRBJ2-3, with D unresolved. Trimming left V 1 base short and J 1 base short, with 6 bases between. Germline V CDR1 and CDR2: WNHNN, SYGVQD (reference sequence). The length of the CDR3 is 14 residues. The CDR3 is CASSEFTRTDTQYF. The CDR3 bases are TGCGCCAGCAGTGAGTTTACTCGCACAGATACGCAGTATTTT.

CDR3 in DNA: TGTGCCAGCAGCTTAGGGAGCTCTGGAAACACCATATATTTT. Translating it yields CASSLGSSGNTIYF. The chain recombines TRBV7-9 with TRBJ1-3; D call uncertain. The CDR3 is made up of 14 amino acids. Looked up from germline, CDR1 is SEHNR and CDR2 is FQNEAQ (reference sequence). Trimming stripped 1 base from V and 0 bases from J, with 4 bases between.

This sequence joins TRBV7-9 and TRBJ1-2, with a possible D match to TRBD1 (5 bases). From germline, CDR1 is SEHNR and CDR2 FQNEAQ (reference sequence). The length of the CDR3 is 14 residues. Deletions cut 5 bases from V and 6 bases from J, with 16 bases between. In nucleotides, the CDR3 is TGTGCCAGCAGCCGGGACTTTGGGGCTCATGGCTACACCTTC. Its translation: CASSRDFGAHGYTF.

This clone appeared once. V usage is TRBV10-3 and J usage is TRBJ1-5, with D possibly TRBD1 on 5 matching bases. The V end was cut by 10 bases, the J end by 0 bases, with 13 bases between. Germline CDR1 and CDR2: ENHRY and SYGVKD. The CDR3 length is 14 residues. The CDR3 loop reads CATRDPDSNQPQHF. The CDR3 DNA follows: TGTGCCACCCGGGACCCAGATAGCAATCAGCCCCAGCATTTT.

This chain connects TRBV20-1 to TRBJ1-1; no definite D call. The germline V gene encodes CDR1 DFQATT and CDR2 SNEGSKA (reference sequence). V was clipped by 5 bases and J by 0 bases, with 4 bases between them. The CDR3 is 11 residues long. The DNA for the CDR3 is TGCAGTGCTCGTGTGAACACTGAAGCTTTCTTT. Protein sequence: CSARVNTEAFF.

This rearrangement joins TRBV6-5 to TRBJ1-1, with D possibly matching TRBD1 (5 bases). Germline V CDR1 and CDR2: MNHEY, SVGAGI. This CDR3 has 12 residues. Trimming pared 0 bases from V and 11 bases from J, leaving 10 bases between. CDR3 residues: CASSYSGGRAFF. CDR3 nucleotides: TGTGCCAGCAGTTACTCGGGGGGGAGGGCTTTCTTT.

The chain joins TRBV7-2 to TRBJ1-5; D remains unclear. The germline gives CDR1 SGHTA, CDR2 FQGNSA. Trimming took off 1 base at V and 6 bases at J, with 7 bases between the two ends. The CDR3 runs to 13 residues. CDR3 in amino acids: CASSLVVGQPQHF. CDR3 DNA: TGTGCCAGCAGCTTAGTGGTAGGTCAGCCCCAGCATTTT.

This sequence joins TRBV6-6 and TRBJ2-3; 7 nucleotides agree with TRBD2. The germline gives CDR1 MNHNY, CDR2 SVGAGI (reference sequence). This CDR3 region has 16 residues. V trimming: 4 bases; J trimming: 4 bases; junction bases outside the gene matches: 11. The DNA for the CDR3 is TGTGCCAGCAGTTTTGGACTAGGGAAGGTGGCAGATACGCAGTATTTT. It translates to CASSFGLGKVADTQYF.

The chain links TRBV5-1 to TRBJ2-1; 16 positions agree with TRBD2. V gave up 3 bases and J gave up 9 bases; unmatched junction bases: 6. In germline, CDR1 is SGHRS, CDR2 YFSETQ. The CDR3 consists of 16 residues. CDR3 sequence: CASSWGTSGGAAEQFF. The CDR3 DNA reads as TGCGCCAGCAGCTGGGGGACTAGCGGGGGGGCGGCTGAGCAGTTCTTC.

The genes are TRBV5-1 and TRBJ1-1; possible D gene TRBD1, 6 bases. The CDR3 totals 16 residues. In germline, CDR1 is SGHRS, CDR2 YFSETQ. The ends were cut back, 5 bases at V and 0 bases at J, with 17 bases in the middle. CDR3 DNA: TGCGCCAGCAGAGAACAGGGAGGGAGCATGAACACTGAAGCTTTCTTT. Protein sequence: CASREQGGSMNTEAFF.

V gene TRBV2 combines with J gene TRBJ2-1; D possibly corresponds to TRBD1 (5 bases). V was trimmed by 5 bases and J by 4 bases, leaving 21 bases between them. The CDR3 is made up of 17 amino acids. The V gene's germline CDR1 is SNHLY and CDR2 FYNNEI. CDR3 coding DNA: TGTGCCAGCAGTTCCAGACAAGGCCAGGGAACATACAATGAGCAGTTCTTC. It translates to CASSSRQGQGTYNEQFF. The entire variable domain, with the rest obtained from reference TRBV2 and TRBJ2-1, is as follows: EPEVTQTPSHQVTQMGQEVILRCVPISNHLYFYWYRQILGQKVEFLVSFYNNEISEKSEIFDDQFSVERPDGSNFTLKIRSTKLEDSAMYFCASSSRQGQGTYNEQFFGPGTRLTVL.

This chain connects TRBV7-8 to TRBJ1-1; TRBD1 matches 9 bases. The CDR3 loop spans 15 amino acids. Trimming cost V 3 bases and J 1 base; bases outside gene matches: 3. CDR1 and CDR2 (germline): SGHVS, FQNEAQ. CDR3 region: CASSFIQGANTEAFF. Here the CDR3 DNA reads TGTGCCAGCAGCTTCATACAGGGGGCGAACACTGAAGCTTTCTTT.

The gene calls are TRBV5-1 and TRBJ2-2; possible D gene TRBD1, 5 bases. Trimming took off 2 bases at V and 4 bases at J, with 6 bases between the two ends. Germline V lookup: CDR1 SGHRS, CDR2 YFSETQ. This CDR3 spans 13 amino acids. CDR3 amino acids: CASSFRVTGELFF. CDR3 bases: TGCGCCAGCAGCTTCAGGGTCACCGGGGAGCTGTTTTTT.

V and J are TRBV27 and TRBJ2-1, with 7 bases that match TRBD1. The V segment lost 8 bases and the J segment 4 bases; nucleotides outside the gene matches: 8. The CDR3 has 14 residues. Germline V gene lookup returns CDR1 MNHEY and CDR2 SMNVEV (reference sequence). In nucleotides, the CDR3 is TGTGCCAGCGTCGGGACAGCGCCATACAATGAGCAGTTCTTC. Protein product: CASVGTAPYNEQFF.

In nucleotides, the CDR3 is TGTGCCAGCAGCTTAGCGGGGGACCCGAACACTGAAGCTTTCTTT. Amino acid sequence: CASSLAGDPNTEAFF. This chain joins TRBV13 and TRBJ1-1, with D possibly matching TRBD1 (5 bases). Germline CDR1 and CDR2: PRHDT and FYEKMQ (reference sequence). This CDR3 region has 15 residues. V was trimmed by 1 base and J by 1 base, leaving 10 bases between them.

This clone was picked up a small number of times. This rearrangement joins TRBV2 to TRBJ2-7; D is unresolved. The V end was cut by 8 bases, the J end by 5 bases, with 10 bases between. Germline CDR1 and CDR2: SNHLY and FYNNEI. The CDR3 runs to 11 residues. The CDR3 region is CASSPRNEQYF. In DNA form, the CDR3 reads TGTGCCAGCTCACCTAGGAACGAGCAGTACTTC.

This clone is a singleton in its sample. The V gene is TRBV28, the J gene TRBJ2-2; tentatively, D is TRBD2 (6 bases). CDR3 length equals 17 residues. Germline V gene data show CDR1 as MDHEN and CDR2 as SYDVKM. The V gene lost 3 bases and the J gene lost 4 bases, with 18 bases spanning the gap. The CDR3 DNA reads TGTGCCAGCAGTTTCTGGGGGGTAGGGGACGGCACCGGGGAGCTGTTTTTT. Its protein product is CASSFWGVGDGTGELFF.